Shown below are 3 T cell receptor beta chains from a single sample sequenced in a study of shared T cell receptors in the human thymus. Clones were read by immunoSEQ multiplex PCR, and TCRdb kept only the in-frame ones, dropping some. The sample comprises under 450,000 clones, more than 85% of which are singletons, and approximately 0.02% rests with the top ten. The sequenced material came from thymocytes. The receptors here all came from a human donor.

V and J are TRBV7-7 and TRBJ2-7; no definite D call. V was pared by 3 bases and J by 3 bases, with 6 bases between. The CDR3 spans 12 residues. Germline-derived CDR1 and CDR2 are SSHAT and FNYEAQ (reference sequence). CDR3: CASSFFLYEQYF. The CDR3 DNA reads TGTGCCAGCAGCTTTTTCCTCTACGAGCAGTACTTC.

The genes are TRBV28 and TRBJ1-5; 10 positions agree with TRBD1. The germline V gene encodes CDR1 MDHEN and CDR2 SYDVKM. The CDR3 is 20 amino acids. Losses at the gene ends were 7 bases for V and 0 bases for J; bases not matched to a gene: 18. This CDR3 reads CASNAKRGTGAHNSNQPQHF. CDR3 sequence (DNA): TGTGCCAGCAACGCTAAGCGAGGGACAGGGGCACACAATAGCAATCAGCCCCAGCATTTT.

This chain links TRBV28 with TRBJ2-1, with TRBD2 identical over 9 bases. This CDR3 spans 18 amino acids. CDR1 is MDHEN and CDR2 is SYDVKM in the germline V gene. J lost 5 bases, V lost 1 base, and 12 bases had no gene match. CDR3 loop: CASSLSPGLARTHNEQFF. The CDR3 nucleotides read TGTGCCAGCAGTTTATCCCCGGGACTAGCCAGAACTCACAATGAGCAGTTCTTC.